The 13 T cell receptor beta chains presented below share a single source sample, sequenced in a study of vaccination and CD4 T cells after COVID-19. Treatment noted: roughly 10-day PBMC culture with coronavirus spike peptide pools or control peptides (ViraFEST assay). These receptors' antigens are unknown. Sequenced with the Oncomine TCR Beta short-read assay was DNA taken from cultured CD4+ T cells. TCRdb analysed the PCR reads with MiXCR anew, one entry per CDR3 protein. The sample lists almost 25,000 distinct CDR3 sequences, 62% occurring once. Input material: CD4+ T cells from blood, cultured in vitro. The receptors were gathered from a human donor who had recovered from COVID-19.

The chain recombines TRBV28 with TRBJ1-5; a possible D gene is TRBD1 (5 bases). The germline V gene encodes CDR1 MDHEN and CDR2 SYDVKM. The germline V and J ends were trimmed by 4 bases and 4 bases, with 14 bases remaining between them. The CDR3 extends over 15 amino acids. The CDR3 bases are TGTGCCAGCAGTTCCGACAGAATACCTAATCAGCCCCAGCATTTT. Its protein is CASSSDRIPNQPQHF.

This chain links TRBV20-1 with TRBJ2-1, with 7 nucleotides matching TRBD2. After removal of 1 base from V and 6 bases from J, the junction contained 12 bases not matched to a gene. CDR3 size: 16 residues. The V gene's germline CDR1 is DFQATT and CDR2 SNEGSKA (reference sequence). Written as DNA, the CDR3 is TGCAGTGCTAGAGCCCTAAGGGGACTACAACGCAATGAGCAGTTCTTC. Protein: CSARALRGLQRNEQFF.

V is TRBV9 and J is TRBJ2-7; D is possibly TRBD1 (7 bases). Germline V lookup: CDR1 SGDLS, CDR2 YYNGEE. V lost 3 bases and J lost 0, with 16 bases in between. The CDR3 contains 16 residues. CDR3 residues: CASSDPAGGYSYEQYF. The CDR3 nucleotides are TGTGCCAGCAGCGACCCCGCAGGGGGGTACTCCTACGAGCAGTACTTC. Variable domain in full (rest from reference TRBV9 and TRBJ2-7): DSGVTQTPKHLITATGQRVTLRCSPRSGDLSVYWYQQSLDQGLQFLIQYYNGEERAKGNILERFSAQQFPDLHSELNLSSLELGDSALYFCASSDPAGGYSYEQYFGPGTRLTVT.

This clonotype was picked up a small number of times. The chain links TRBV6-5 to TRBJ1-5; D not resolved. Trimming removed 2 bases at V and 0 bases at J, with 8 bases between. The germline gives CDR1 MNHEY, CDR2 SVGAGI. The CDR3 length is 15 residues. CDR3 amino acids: CASSYADYSNQPQHF. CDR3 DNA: TGTGCCAGCAGTTACGCAGATTATAGCAATCAGCCCCAGCATTTT.

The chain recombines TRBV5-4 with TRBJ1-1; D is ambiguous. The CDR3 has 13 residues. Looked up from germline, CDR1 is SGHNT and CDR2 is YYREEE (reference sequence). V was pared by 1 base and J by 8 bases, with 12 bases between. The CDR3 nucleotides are TGTGCCAGCAGCTTGACATTTGCCGGAGAAGCTTTCTTT. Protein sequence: CASSLTFAGEAFF.

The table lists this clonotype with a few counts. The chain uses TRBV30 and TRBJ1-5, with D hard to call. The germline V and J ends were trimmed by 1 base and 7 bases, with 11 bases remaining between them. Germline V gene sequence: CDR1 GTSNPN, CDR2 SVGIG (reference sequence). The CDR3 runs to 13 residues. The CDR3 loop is CAWSGGGRQPQHF. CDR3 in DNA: TGTGCCTGGAGTGGGGGAGGGAGGCAGCCCCAGCATTTT.

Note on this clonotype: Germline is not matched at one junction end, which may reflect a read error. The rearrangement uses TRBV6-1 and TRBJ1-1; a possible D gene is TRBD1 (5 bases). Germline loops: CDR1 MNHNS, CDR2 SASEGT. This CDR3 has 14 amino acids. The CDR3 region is CASREDGGRTEAFF. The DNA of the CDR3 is TGTGCCAGCAGGGAAGACGGGGGAAGAACTGAAGCTTTCTTT.

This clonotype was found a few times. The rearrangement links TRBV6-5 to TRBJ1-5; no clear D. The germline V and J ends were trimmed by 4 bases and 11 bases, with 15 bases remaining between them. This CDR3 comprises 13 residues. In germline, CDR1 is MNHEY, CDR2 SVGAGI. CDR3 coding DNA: TGTGCCAGCAGTTTCAACTCGGCGGTAGCCCAGCATTTT. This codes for CASSFNSAVAQHF.

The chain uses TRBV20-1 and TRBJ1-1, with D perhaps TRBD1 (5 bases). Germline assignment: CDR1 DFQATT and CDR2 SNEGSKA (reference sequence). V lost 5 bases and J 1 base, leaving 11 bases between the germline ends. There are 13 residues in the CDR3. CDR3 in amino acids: CSASPDTNTEAFF. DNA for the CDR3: TGCAGTGCTTCACCGGACACGAACACTGAAGCTTTCTTT.

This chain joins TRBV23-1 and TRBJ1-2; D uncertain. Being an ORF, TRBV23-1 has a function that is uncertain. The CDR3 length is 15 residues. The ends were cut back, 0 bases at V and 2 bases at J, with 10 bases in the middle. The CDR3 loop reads CASSQSHCGNYGYTF. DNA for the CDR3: TGCGCCAGCAGTCAATCCCACTGCGGGAACTATGGCTACACCTTC.

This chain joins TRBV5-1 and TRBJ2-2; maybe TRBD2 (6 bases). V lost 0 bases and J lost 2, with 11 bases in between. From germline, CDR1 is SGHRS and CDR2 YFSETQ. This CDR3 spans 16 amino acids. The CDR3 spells CASSLVAGQNTGELFF. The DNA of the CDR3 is TGCGCCAGCAGCTTGGTGGCGGGGCAAAACACCGGGGAGCTGTTTTTT.

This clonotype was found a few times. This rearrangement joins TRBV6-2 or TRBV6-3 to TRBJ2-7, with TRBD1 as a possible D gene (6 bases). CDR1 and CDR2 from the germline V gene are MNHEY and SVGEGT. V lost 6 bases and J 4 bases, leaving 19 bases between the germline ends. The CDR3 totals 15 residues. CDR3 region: CASRSISRDTYEQYF. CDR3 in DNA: TGTGCCAGCAGATCCATTTCTCGGGACACGTACGAGCAGTACTTC.

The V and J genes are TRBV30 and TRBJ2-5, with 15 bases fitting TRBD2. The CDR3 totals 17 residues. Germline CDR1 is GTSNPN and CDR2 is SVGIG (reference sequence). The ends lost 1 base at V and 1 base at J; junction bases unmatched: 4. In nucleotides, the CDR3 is TGTGCCTGGAGTGCCGGACTAGCGGGAGGGCCCCAAGAGACCCAGTACTTC. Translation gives CAWSAGLAGGPQETQYF.